The rows below give T cell receptor beta chains drawn from one sample of a study of cytomegalovirus exposure and HLA in healthy donors. Produced via immunoSEQ multiplex PCR; TCRdb's table is partial and in-frame only. The sample has fewer than 150,000 clones, 60% to 85% seen once; the top ten hold about 2.6%. Material for sequencing was PBMCs. The receptors were gathered from a woman in her thirties or forties in good health and CMV-seropositive. CDR3s include the opening cysteine and the closing phenylalanine or tryptophan. The D gene is left open where the match is weak. Size is omitted from some rows. Given values are once, few, many or a class for expanded clones.

j_call clone_size d_call v_call cdr3_length cdr3_aa cdr3_nt
TRBJ2-7 . . TRBV5-6 14 CASSAGGSPYEQYF TGTGCCAGCAGCGCTGGCGGCTCCCCCTACGAGCAGTACTTC
TRBJ1-2 . . TRBV5-6 14 CASSDTGANYGYTF TGTGCCAGCAGCGATACAGGAGCTAACTATGGCTACACCTTC
TRBJ1-1 once . TRBV7-2 14 CASSLDQGGTEAFF TGTGCCAGCAGCTTAGATCAGGGAGGCACTGAAGCTTTCTTT
TRBJ2-1 . . TRBV19 12 CASSQNSVEQFF TGTGCCAGTAGTCAGAATTCCGTTGAGCAGTTCTTC
TRBJ2-7 few TRBD2 TRBV9 16 CASSVGGAGSSYEQYF TGTGCCAGCAGCGTCGGGGGGGCCGGATCATCCTACGAGCAGTACTTC
TRBJ1-1 . . TRBV5-8 14 CASSFNIGATEAFF TGTGCCAGCAGCTTCAACATTGGGGCCACTGAAGCTTTCTTT
TRBJ2-2 . . TRBV6-5 14 CASSQGGDTGELFF TGTGCCAGCAGTCAAGGCGGGGACACCGGGGAGCTGTTTTTT
TRBJ1-2 . TRBD1 TRBV5-6 16 CASSLEIGQGIYGYTF TGTGCCAGCAGCTTGGAAATTGGACAGGGGATCTATGGCTACACCTTC
TRBJ1-2 . . TRBV6-5 13 CASSPRDSWGYTF TGTGCCAGCAGTCCCAGGGACTCTTGGGGCTACACCTTC
TRBJ2-1 . TRBD2 TRBV9 19 CASSVATGTQRGSYNEQFF TGTGCCAGCAGCGTAGCTACGGGGACCCAGCGGGGCTCCTACAATGAGCAGTTCTTC
TRBJ2-2 . . TRBV5-1 15 CASTPSTTNTGELFF TGCGCCAGCACCCCTTCGACAACCAACACCGGGGAGCTGTTTTTT
TRBJ2-3 . . TRBV6-5 16 CASSYRRTPSTDTQYF TGTGCCAGCAGTTACCGACGGACTCCGAGCACAGATACGCAGTATTTT
TRBJ2-1 . . TRBV2 11 CASTSSNEQFF TGTGCCAGCACCTCTAGCAATGAGCAGTTCTTC
TRBJ1-3 . TRBD1 TRBV5-1 15 CASSSGQTTGNTIYF TGCGCCAGCAGCTCGGGACAGACTACTGGAAACACCATATATTTT
TRBJ2-1 . . TRBV5-1 14 CASSGQGSYNEQFF TGCGCCAGCAGCGGGCAGGGGTCCTACAATGAGCAGTTCTTC
TRBJ1-6 . TRBD1 TRBV5-6 17 CASSLGQGMLGNSPLHF TGTGCCAGCAGCTTGGGACAGGGGATGTTGGGGAATTCACCCCTCCACTTT
TRBJ1-1 . . TRBV7-9 14 CASSYSWTEGEAFF TGTGCCAGCAGCTACTCGTGGACAGAAGGTGAAGCTTTCTTT
TRBJ2-7 . . TRBV28 14 CASSPPRGGYEQYF TGTGCCAGCAGCCCCCCTAGGGGGGGCTACGAGCAGTACTTC
TRBJ2-5 . TRBD2 TRBV7-9 14 CASSLTSGGETQYF TGTGCCAGCAGCTTAACTAGCGGTGGGGAGACCCAGTACTTC
TRBJ2-2 . . TRBV5-1 15 CASSLQTSSTGELFF TGCGCCAGCAGCTTGCAAACTAGCAGCACCGGGGAGCTGTTTTTT
TRBJ2-5 . . TRBV15 15 CATSRGPLTQETQYF TGTGCCACCAGCAGAGGCCCACTTACCCAAGAGACCCAGTACTTC
TRBJ2-2 . . TRBV9 14 CASSVNRNTGELFF TGTGCCAGCAGCGTAAACAGGAACACCGGGGAGCTGTTTTTT
TRBJ2-1 few . TRBV7-3 15 CASSFEGSSYNEQFF TGTGCCAGCAGCTTCGAGGGAAGCTCCTACAATGAGCAGTTCTTC
TRBJ1-4 once . TRBV14 13 CASSQGQIEKLFF TGCGCCAGCAGCCAAGGACAGATTGAAAAACTGTTTTTT
TRBJ1-5 . . TRBV2 13 CASSGQGGQPQHF TGTGCCAGCAGTGGGCAGGGAGGTCAGCCCCAGCATTTT
TRBJ2-7 . TRBD2 TRBV7-6 16 CASSLSGGLGRYEQYF TGTGCCAGCAGCCTATCTGGGGGACTAGGGAGGTACGAGCAGTACTTC
TRBJ1-1 few . TRBV4-2 14 CASSQGGGNTEAFF TGTGCCAGCAGCCAAGGGGGGGGGAACACTGAAGCTTTCTTT
TRBJ2-1 . TRBD1 TRBV5-8 14 CASTLVGQGYEQFF TGTGCCAGCACCTTAGTGGGACAGGGGTATGAGCAGTTCTTC
TRBJ2-7 . TRBD1 TRBV25-1 15 CASSDSGQGADEQYF TGTGCCAGCAGTGATTCGGGACAGGGGGCAGACGAGCAGTACTTC
TRBJ2-7 . TRBD2 TRBV7-2 13 CASSLGTSGEQYF TGTGCCAGCAGCCTCGGGACTAGCGGCGAGCAGTACTTC
TRBJ2-5 . TRBD2 TRBV19 15 CASSIVGTTWETQYF TGTGCCAGTAGTATAGTAGGGACTACCTGGGAGACCCAGTACTTC
TRBJ1-6 . TRBD1 TRBV7-3 15 CASSITGGAESPLHF TGTGCCAGCAGCATTACAGGGGGCGCGGAATCACCCCTCCACTTT
TRBJ1-3 . . TRBV5-5 13 CASSLIPGNTIYF TGTGCCAGCAGCTTGATTCCAGGAAACACCATATATTTT
TRBJ2-7 . TRBD2 TRBV5-4 13 CASSFETSGVQYF TGTGCCAGCAGCTTTGAGACTAGCGGCGTGCAGTACTTC
TRBJ1-5 . . TRBV10-3 14 CAIRAPVLNQPQHF TGTGCCATCAGGGCACCCGTTCTCAATCAGCCCCAGCATTTT
TRBJ1-1 . TRBD1 TRBV10-3 14 CAISEQGTVTEAFF TGTGCCATCAGCGAACAGGGGACGGTCACTGAAGCTTTCTTT
TRBJ2-1 . TRBD2 TRBV10-2 14 CASRGLAGSNEQFF TGCGCCAGCAGGGGACTAGCGGGCTCAAATGAGCAGTTCTTC
TRBJ1-2 . . TRBV6-1 14 CASSEGLLPYGYTF TGTGCCAGCAGTGAAGGACTTCTCCCCTATGGCTACACCTTC
TRBJ1-1 . . TRBV18 13 CASSPRPDTEAFF TGTGCCAGCTCGCCCCGCCCAGACACTGAAGCTTTCTTT
TRBJ2-5 few TRBD2 TRBV5-6 15 CASSLTSGGQETQYF TGTGCCAGCAGCCTAACTAGCGGGGGGCAAGAGACCCAGTACTTC
TRBJ1-5 . TRBD1 TRBV19 14 CASSMTGRDQPQHF TGTGCCAGTAGTATGACAGGGCGGGATCAGCCCCAGCATTTT
TRBJ1-1 . . TRBV5-1 14 CASSLDGQNTEASF TGCGCCAGCAGCTTGGACGGACAGAACACTGAAGCTTCCTTT
TRBJ2-5 . . TRBV5-1 14 CASSLWGAQETQYF TGCGCCAGCAGCTTGTGGGGAGCTCAAGAGACCCAGTACTTC
TRBJ1-5 . TRBD1 TRBV19 16 CASMGEGQGYNQPQHF TGTGCCAGTATGGGGGAGGGACAGGGTTACAATCAGCCCCAGCATTTT
TRBJ1-1 . . TRBV27 14 CASIPQVGGTEAFF TGTGCCAGCATCCCTCAGGTGGGGGGCACTGAAGCTTTCTTT
TRBJ2-1 . . TRBV7-2 15 CASSLANRVYNEQFF TGTGCCAGCAGCTTAGCGAACAGGGTCTACAATGAGCAGTTCTTC
TRBJ2-7 . . TRBV2 14 CASSELGPSYEQYF TGTGCCAGCAGTGAACTTGGGCCCTCCTACGAGCAGTACTTC